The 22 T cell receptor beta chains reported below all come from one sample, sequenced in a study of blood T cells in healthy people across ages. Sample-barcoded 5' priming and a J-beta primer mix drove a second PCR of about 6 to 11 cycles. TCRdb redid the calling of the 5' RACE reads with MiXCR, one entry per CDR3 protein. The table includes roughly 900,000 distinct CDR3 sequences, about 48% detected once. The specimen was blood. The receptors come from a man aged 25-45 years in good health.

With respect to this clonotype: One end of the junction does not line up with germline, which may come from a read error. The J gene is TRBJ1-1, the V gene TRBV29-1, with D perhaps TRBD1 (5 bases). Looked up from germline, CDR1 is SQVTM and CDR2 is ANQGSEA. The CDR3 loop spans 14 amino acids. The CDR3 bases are TGCAGCGTCGAAGGGGCCCCCGGGGGCACTGAAGCTTTCTTT. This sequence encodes CSVEGAPGGTEAFF.

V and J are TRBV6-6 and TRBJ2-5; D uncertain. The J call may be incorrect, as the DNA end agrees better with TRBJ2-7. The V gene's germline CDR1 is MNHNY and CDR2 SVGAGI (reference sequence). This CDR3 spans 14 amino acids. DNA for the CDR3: TGTGCCAGCAGTTCGACTGAGAGTTATTACGAGCAGTACTTC. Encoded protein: CASSSTESYYEQYF.

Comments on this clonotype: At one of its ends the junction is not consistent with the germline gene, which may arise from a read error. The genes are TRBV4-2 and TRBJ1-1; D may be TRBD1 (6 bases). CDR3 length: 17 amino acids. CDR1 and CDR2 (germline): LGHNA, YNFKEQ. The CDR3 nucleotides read TGTGCCGGCAGCCAAGATACGGGGGGGGGCGGGTACACTGAAGCTTTCTTT. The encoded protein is CAGSQDTGGGGYTEAFF.

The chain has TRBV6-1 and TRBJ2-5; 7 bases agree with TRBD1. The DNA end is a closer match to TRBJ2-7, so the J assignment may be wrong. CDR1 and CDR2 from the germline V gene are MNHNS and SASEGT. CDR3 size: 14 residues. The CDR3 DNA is TGTGCCAGCAGGAACCAGGGGGTCACCTACGAGCAGTACTTC. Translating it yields CASRNQGVTYEQYF.

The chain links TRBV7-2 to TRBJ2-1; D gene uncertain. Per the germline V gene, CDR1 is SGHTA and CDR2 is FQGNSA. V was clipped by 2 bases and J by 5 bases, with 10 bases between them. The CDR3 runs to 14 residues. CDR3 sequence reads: CASSLIWGNNEQFF. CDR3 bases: TGTGCCAGCAGCTTAATTTGGGGTAACAATGAGCAGTTCTTC.

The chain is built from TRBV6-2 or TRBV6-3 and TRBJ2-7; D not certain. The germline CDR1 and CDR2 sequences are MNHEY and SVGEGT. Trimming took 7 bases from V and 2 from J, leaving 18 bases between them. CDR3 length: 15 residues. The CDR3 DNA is TGTGCCAGCAACCACGCGCAGAATGGGGCCTACGAGCAGTACTTC. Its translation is CASNHAQNGAYEQYF.

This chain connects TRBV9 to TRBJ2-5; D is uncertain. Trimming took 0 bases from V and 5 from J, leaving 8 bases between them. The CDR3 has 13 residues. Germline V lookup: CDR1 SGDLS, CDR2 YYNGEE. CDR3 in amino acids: CASSVADGETQYF. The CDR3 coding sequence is TGTGCCAGCAGCGTAGCTGATGGGGAGACCCAGTACTTC.

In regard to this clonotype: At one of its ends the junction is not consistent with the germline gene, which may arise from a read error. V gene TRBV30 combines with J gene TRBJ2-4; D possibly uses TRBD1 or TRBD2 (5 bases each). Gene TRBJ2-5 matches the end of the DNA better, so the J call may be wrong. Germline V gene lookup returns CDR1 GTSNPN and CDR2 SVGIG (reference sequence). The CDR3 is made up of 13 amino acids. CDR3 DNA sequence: TGTGCCGGGACGGGAAGTTACCAAGCGACCCAGTACTTC. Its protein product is CAGTGSYQATQYF.

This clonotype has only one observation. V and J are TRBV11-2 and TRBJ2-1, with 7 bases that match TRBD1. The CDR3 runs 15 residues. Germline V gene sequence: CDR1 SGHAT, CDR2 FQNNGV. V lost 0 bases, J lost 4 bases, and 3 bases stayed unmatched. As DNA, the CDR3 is TGTGCCAGCAGCTTAGAGGACAGGCCTTACAATGAGCAGTTCTTC. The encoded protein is CASSLEDRPYNEQFF.

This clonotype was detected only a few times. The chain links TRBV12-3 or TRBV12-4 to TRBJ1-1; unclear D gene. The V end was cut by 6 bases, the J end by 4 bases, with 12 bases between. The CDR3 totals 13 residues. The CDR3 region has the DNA TGTGCCAGCAGCTCGCCCGCCGGCACTGAAGCTTTCTTT. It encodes CASSSPAGTEAFF.

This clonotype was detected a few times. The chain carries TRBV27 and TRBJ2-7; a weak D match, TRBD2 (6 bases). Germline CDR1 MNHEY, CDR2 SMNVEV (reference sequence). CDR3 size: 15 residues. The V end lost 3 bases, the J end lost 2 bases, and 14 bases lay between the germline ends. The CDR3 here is CASSFGPSVTYEQYF. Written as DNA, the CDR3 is TGTGCCAGCAGTTTTGGTCCTAGCGTGACCTACGAGCAGTACTTC.

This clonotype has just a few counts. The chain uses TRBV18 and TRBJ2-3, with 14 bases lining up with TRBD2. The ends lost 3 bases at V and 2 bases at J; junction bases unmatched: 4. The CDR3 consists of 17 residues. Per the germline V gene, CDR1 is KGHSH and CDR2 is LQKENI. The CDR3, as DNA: TGTGCCAGCTCACCTACGACTAGCGGGGGGGTCACAGATACGCAGTATTTT. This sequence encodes CASSPTTSGGVTDTQYF.

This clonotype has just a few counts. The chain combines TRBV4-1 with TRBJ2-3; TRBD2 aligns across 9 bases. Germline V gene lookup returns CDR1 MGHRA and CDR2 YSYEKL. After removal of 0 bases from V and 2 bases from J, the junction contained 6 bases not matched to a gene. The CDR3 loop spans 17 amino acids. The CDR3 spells CASSQETSGLDTDTQYF. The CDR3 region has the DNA TGCGCCAGCAGCCAAGAAACTAGCGGGTTAGACACAGATACGCAGTATTTT.

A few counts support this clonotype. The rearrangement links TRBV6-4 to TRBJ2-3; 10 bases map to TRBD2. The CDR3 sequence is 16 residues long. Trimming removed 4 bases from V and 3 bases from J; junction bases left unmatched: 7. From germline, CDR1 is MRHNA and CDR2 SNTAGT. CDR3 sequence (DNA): TGTGCCAGCAGTGGGAGCGGGGGGGCCAGTACAGATACGCAGTATTTT. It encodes CASSGSGGASTDTQYF.

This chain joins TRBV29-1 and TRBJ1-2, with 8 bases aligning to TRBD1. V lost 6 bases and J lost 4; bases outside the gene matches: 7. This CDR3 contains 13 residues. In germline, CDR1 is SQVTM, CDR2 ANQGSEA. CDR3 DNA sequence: TGCAGCGTGGACCAGGGGGCTCCCTATGGCTACACCTTC. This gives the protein CSVDQGAPYGYTF.

CDR3 loop: CASSTTVGRVSQYF. The CDR3 DNA reads as TGTGCCAGCAGCACAACAGTCGGCCGAGTATCCCAGTACTTC. The chain recombines TRBV7-9 with TRBJ2-5; D remains unclear. V gave up 5 bases and J gave up 9 bases, with 19 bases separating them. CDR3 length equals 14 residues. Germline CDR1 is SEHNR and CDR2 is FQNEAQ (reference sequence).

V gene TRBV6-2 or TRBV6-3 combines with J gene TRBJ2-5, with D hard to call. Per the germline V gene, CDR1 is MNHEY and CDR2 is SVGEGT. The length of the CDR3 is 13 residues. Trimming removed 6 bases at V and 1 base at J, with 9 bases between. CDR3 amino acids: CASRGFGQETQYF. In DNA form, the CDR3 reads TGTGCCAGCAGAGGGTTCGGCCAAGAGACCCAGTACTTC.

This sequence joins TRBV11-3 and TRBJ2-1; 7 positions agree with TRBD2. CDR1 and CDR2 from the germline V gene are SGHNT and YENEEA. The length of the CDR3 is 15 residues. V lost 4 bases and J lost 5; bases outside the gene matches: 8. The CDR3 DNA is TGTGCCAGCAGCTCCTATCCGGGGGGTAACAATGAGCAGTTCTTC. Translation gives CASSSYPGGNNEQFF.

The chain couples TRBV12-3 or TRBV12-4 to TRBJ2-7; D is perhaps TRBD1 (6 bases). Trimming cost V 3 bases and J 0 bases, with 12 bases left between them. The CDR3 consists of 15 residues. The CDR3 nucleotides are TGTGCCAGCAGTTTTTCGGGGACAAGCTCCTACGAGCAGTACTTC. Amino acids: CASSFSGTSSYEQYF.

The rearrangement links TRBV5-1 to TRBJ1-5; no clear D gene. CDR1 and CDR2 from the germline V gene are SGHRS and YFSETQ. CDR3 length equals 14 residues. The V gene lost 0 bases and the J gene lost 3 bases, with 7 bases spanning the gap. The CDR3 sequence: CASSLGTNNQPQHF. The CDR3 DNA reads TGCGCCAGCAGCTTGGGGACGAACAATCAGCCCCAGCATTTT.

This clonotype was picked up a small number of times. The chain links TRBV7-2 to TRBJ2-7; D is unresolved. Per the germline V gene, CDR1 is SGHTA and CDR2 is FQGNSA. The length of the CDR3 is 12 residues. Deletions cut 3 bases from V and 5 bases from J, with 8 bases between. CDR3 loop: CASSFRIHEQYF. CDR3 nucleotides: TGTGCCAGCAGCTTTAGGATCCACGAGCAGTACTTC.

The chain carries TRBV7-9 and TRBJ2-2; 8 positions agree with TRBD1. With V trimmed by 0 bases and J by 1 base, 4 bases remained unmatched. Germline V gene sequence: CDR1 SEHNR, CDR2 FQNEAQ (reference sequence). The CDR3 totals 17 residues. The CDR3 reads CASSLARGLLNTGELFF. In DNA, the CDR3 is TGTGCCAGCAGCTTAGCCAGGGGGCTATTGAACACCGGGGAGCTGTTTTTT.